The 27 T cell receptor beta chains below were found in one sample sequenced in a study of immune heterogeneity within non-small cell lung tumors. Bulk tumor genomic DNA served as template, at 600 ng per sample. Surgical sampling yielded several biopsies per primary tumor (spaced far apart). Those enrolled were patients newly diagnosed with untreated non-small cell lung cancer and undergoing curative surgery. Multiplex PCR (32 V and 13 J primers) was used to amplify the TCR beta CDR3. In TCRdb, the multiplex PCR reads were re-called with MiXCR into one record per CDR3 protein. Of around 6,000 distinct CDR3 sequences listed, under 25% are singletons. The sample consisted of lung tumor tissue. Receptors were obtained from a female donor with non-small cell lung cancer.

CDR3 region: CASGPGTFGNTIYF. The CDR3 nucleotides read TGTGCCAGCGGACCGGGGACATTTGGAAACACCATATATTTT. The chain uses TRBV7-6 and TRBJ1-3; the D gene is possibly TRBD1 (6 bases). V was cut by 8 bases and J by 3 bases, with 14 bases left in between. Germline V gene lookup returns CDR1 SGHVS and CDR2 FNYEAQ. The CDR3 consists of 14 residues.

This clonotype has a handful of counts. The chain joins TRBV10-3 to TRBJ2-5, with a weak D call TRBD1 (5 bases). This CDR3 comprises 12 residues. CDR1 and CDR2 from the germline V gene are ENHRY and SYGVKD. With 2 bases removed from V and 7 bases from J, the gap between germline ends came to 8 bases. The DNA for the CDR3 is TGTGCCATCAGTGAGGCTAGGGGGACCCAGTACTTC. It translates to CAISEARGTQYF.

The chain combines TRBV5-6 with TRBJ1-1, with D unclear. V was pared by 0 bases and J by 0 bases, with 9 bases between. In germline, CDR1 is SGHDT, CDR2 YYEEEE. The CDR3 covers 15 residues. DNA for the CDR3: TGTGCCAGCAGCTTGGCGGTGAGAATGAACACTGAAGCTTTCTTT. This sequence encodes CASSLAVRMNTEAFF.

This clonotype was seen a few times. The J gene is TRBJ2-1, the V gene TRBV29-1; 10 positions agree with TRBD2. The length of the CDR3 is 14 residues. After removal of 6 bases from V and 2 bases from J, the junction contained 4 bases not matched to a gene. Germline V gene data show CDR1 as SQVTM and CDR2 as ANQGSEA. CDR3 sequence reads: CSVPTSGTYNEQFF. The CDR3 DNA is TGCAGCGTCCCTACTAGCGGGACCTACAATGAGCAGTTCTTC.

This clonotype occurred once. One base away lies a much larger clone, so this may be a sequencing read error. The conserved final phenylalanine or tryptophan is absent from the CDR3, which likely points to a read error. The V gene is TRBV11-1, the J gene TRBJ2-1, with 7 positions matching TRBD1. This CDR3 comprises 16 residues. Germline CDR1 is SGHAT and CDR2 is FQDESV (reference sequence). J gave up 7 bases and V 0 bases, and 9 bases lay outside the gene matches. The CDR3 sequence is CASSLARGGPGNEQFL. The DNA of the CDR3 is TGTGCCAGCAGCTTAGCGCGAGGGGGCCCGGGTAATGAGCAGTTCTTA.

The chain is built from TRBV30 and TRBJ2-7, with 9 positions matching TRBD2. The J segment lost 6 bases and the V segment lost 2 bases, leaving 8 bases of the junction unmatched. The length of the CDR3 is 14 residues. CDR1 is GTSNPN and CDR2 is SVGIG in the germline V gene (reference sequence). CDR3 sequence (DNA): TGTGCCTGGAGTTGGGGCGGGAGGGCCAGCGAGCAGTACTTC. Encoded protein: CAWSWGGRASEQYF.

Sample share makes this clonotype medium-sized. The V call is TRBV24-1, the J call TRBJ2-1; 10 bases align to TRBD2. The CDR3 length is 18 residues. V was pared by 1 base and J by 5 bases, with 10 bases of the junction left unmatched. Germline CDR1 is KGHDR and CDR2 is SFDVKD. CDR3 coding DNA: TGTGCCACCAGTGATTTTATTACTAGCGGGACGGGTAACAATGAGCAGTTCTTC. It yields the protein CATSDFITSGTGNNEQFF.

This clonotype turned up a few times. The gene calls are TRBV5-1 and TRBJ2-3; 12 bases agree with TRBD2. The CDR3 sequence is 15 residues long. The germline gives CDR1 SGHRS, CDR2 YFSETQ. V gave up 4 bases and J gave up 3 bases; unmatched junction bases: 3. In DNA form, the CDR3 reads TGCGCCAGCAGCCGGACTAGCGGGAAGACAGATACGCAGTATTTT. Its translation is CASSRTSGKTDTQYF.

Points on this clonotype: A read error may be the cause here, since a much bigger clone is one base away. The genes are TRBV30 and TRBJ1-1; D uncertain. The CDR3 is 14 amino acids. Germline values: CDR1 GTSNPN, CDR2 SVGIG (reference sequence). Trimming pared 0 bases from V and 1 base from J, leaving 9 bases between. CDR3 sequence reads: CAWSVRRPNTEAFF. The CDR3, as DNA: TGTGCCTGGAGTGTCCGAAGGCCGAACACTGAAGCTTTCTTT.

By share of the sample, this clonotype is medium-sized. The chain carries TRBV5-1 and TRBJ2-7; 10 bases align to TRBD2. This CDR3 comprises 14 residues. CDR1 and CDR2 from the germline V gene are SGHRS and YFSETQ. The V and J ends lost 4 bases and 3 bases, in that order; junction bases with no gene match: 4. CDR3 nucleotide sequence: TGCGCCAGCAGCCCAAGCGGGGGGGACTACGAGCAGTACTTC. Translated: CASSPSGGDYEQYF.

In the case of this clonotype: Being one base from a much bigger clone, this may be a read error. V gene TRBV28 combines with J gene TRBJ1-2; D call uncertain. The CDR3 covers 13 residues. The germline CDR1 and CDR2 sequences are MDHEN and SYDVKM. V gave up 7 bases and J gave up 6 bases, with 15 bases separating them. CDR3 nucleotide sequence: TGTGCCAGCACCCCAAGGCCAAACGATGGCTACACCTTC. Its protein is CASTPRPNDGYTF.

This clonotype was recorded a few times. J is TRBJ2-5 and V is TRBV24-1; D may be TRBD1 or TRBD2 (5 bases each). The CDR3 covers 15 residues. Trimming pared 8 bases from V and 5 bases from J, leaving 20 bases between. CDR1 KGHDR and CDR2 SFDVKD come from the germline V gene. CDR3: CATNPGTGSGETQYF. The CDR3 DNA sequence: TGTGCCACCAATCCCGGGACGGGAAGTGGGGAGACCCAGTACTTC.

By its share, this clonotype is medium-sized (0.01 to 0.1%). The rearrangement uses TRBV6-1 and TRBJ1-1; D gene uncertain. CDR1 is MNHNS and CDR2 is SASEGT in the germline V gene. V was pared by 2 bases and J by 3 bases, with 10 bases between. CDR3 length: 14 residues. The CDR3 protein is CASSELEEDTEAFF. Written as DNA, the CDR3 is TGTGCCAGCAGTGAATTGGAGGAGGACACTGAAGCTTTCTTT.

The rearrangement joins TRBV7-8 to TRBJ2-1; 7 bases align to TRBD1. V was clipped by 5 bases and J by 2 bases; unmatched bases: 9. The CDR3 is 16 residues long. Germline V gene sequence: CDR1 SGHVS, CDR2 FQNEAQ. CDR3 region: CASSHLPGQTYNEQFF. CDR3 in DNA: TGTGCCAGCAGCCACCTACCGGGACAGACCTACAATGAGCAGTTCTTC.

The CDR3 loop is CASSVRAMDTEAFF. Here the CDR3 DNA reads TGTGCCAGCAGCGTACGGGCGATGGACACTGAAGCTTTCTTT. The genes are TRBV9 and TRBJ1-1; D call uncertain. The CDR3 extends over 14 amino acids. V shed 1 base and J shed 3 bases, with 10 bases lying between them. CDR1 SGDLS and CDR2 YYNGEE come from the germline V gene. Full variable domain (outside the CDR3, taken from reference TRBV9 and TRBJ1-1): DSGVTQTPKHLITATGQRVTLRCSPRSGDLSVYWYQQSLDQGLQFLIQYYNGEERAKGNILERFSAQQFPDLHSELNLSSLELGDSALYFCASSVRAMDTEAFFGQGTRLTVV.

The gene calls are TRBV7-3 and TRBJ2-1, with a tentative D call TRBD2 (5 bases). Germline V gene data show CDR1 as SGHTA and CDR2 as FQGTGA. The CDR3 sequence is 13 residues long. V was shortened by 8 bases and J by 5 bases, with 13 bases between the two germline ends. CDR3 residues: CASYQVRDNEQFF. In DNA form, the CDR3 reads TGTGCCAGCTACCAGGTGAGGGACAATGAGCAGTTCTTC.

This clonotype is medium-sized by share. The chain combines TRBV28 with TRBJ1-3, with a weak D call TRBD1 (5 bases). Germline CDR1 reads MDHEN; CDR2 reads SYDVKM. Trimming took off 6 bases at V and 8 bases at J, with 14 bases between the two ends. The CDR3 has 13 amino acids. CDR3 nucleotide sequence: TGTGCCAGCAGCCCCGGAACAGGATACACCATATATTTT. As protein: CASSPGTGYTIYF.

This clonotype is categorized as medium-sized. The rearrangement joins TRBV2 to TRBJ1-1; the D is unclear. Germline loops: CDR1 SNHLY, CDR2 FYNNEI. Trimming shortened V by 4 bases and J by 4 bases, and 10 bases separated the two germline ends. The CDR3 spans 13 residues. Here the CDR3 DNA reads TGTGCCAGCAGTGCGGTCAGCGGCACTGAAGCTTTCTTT. It codes for CASSAVSGTEAFF.

The chain employs TRBV7-6 and TRBJ1-4; 11 bases are a match to TRBD1. Germline V lookup: CDR1 SGHVS, CDR2 FNYEAQ. The CDR3 runs to 15 residues. V lost 3 bases and J lost 4; bases outside the gene matches: 1. For the CDR3, the DNA is TGTGCCAGCAGCTTGGGACAGGGGGTTAATGAAAAACTGTTTTTT. This codes for CASSLGQGVNEKLFF.

This clonotype qualifies as medium-sized. The V gene is TRBV19, the J gene TRBJ1-1; 7 nucleotides match TRBD1. CDR3 length: 12 residues. Trimming removed 7 bases from V and 12 bases from J; junction bases left unmatched: 11. Per the germline V gene, CDR1 is LNHDA and CDR2 is SQIVND (reference sequence). CDR3 bases: TGTGCCAGTATCGGGGAGACAGGGCAACCTTTCTTT. Translated: CASIGETGQPFF.

Comment on this clonotype: A clone one base away is much larger, so this may be a read error. The chain joins TRBV11-2 to TRBJ2-2; the D gene is possibly TRBD2 (6 bases). Germline V lookup: CDR1 SGHAT, CDR2 FQNNGV. The length of the CDR3 is 11 residues. CDR3 amino acids: CASSFAGGLFF. The CDR3 DNA reads TGTGCCAGCAGCTTTGCCGGGGGGCTGTTTTTT.

V usage is TRBV7-3 and J usage is TRBJ2-1; TRBD1 or TRBD2 may be the D gene (6 bases each). The J call is doubtful: the DNA matches TRBJ2-3 better. The CDR3 has 12 amino acids. Germline loops: CDR1 SGHTA, CDR2 FQGTGA. The CDR3 loop reads CASRGGSYTQYF. The DNA for the CDR3 is TGTGCCAGCCGAGGGGGGTCGTATACGCAGTATTTT.

By proportion, this clonotype is medium-sized. This chain joins TRBV6-1 and TRBJ2-2; the D gene could be TRBD1 or TRBD2 (6 bases each). This CDR3 is 17 amino acids long. Trimming removed 6 bases at V and 5 bases at J, with 22 bases between. Germline V gene sequence: CDR1 MNHNS, CDR2 SASEGT. As DNA, the CDR3 is TGTGCCAGCAGCACGATAGGGGGGAGGACGGGAACCGGGGAGCTGTTTTTT. Protein product: CASSTIGGRTGTGELFF.

This clonotype was counted only a few times. V gene TRBV7-6 combines with J gene TRBJ2-5; the match to TRBD1 covers 8 bases. Germline assignment: CDR1 SGHVS and CDR2 FNYEAQ. The CDR3 totals 16 residues. Losses at the gene ends were 5 bases for V and 6 bases for J; bases not matched to a gene: 14. CDR3 sequence (DNA): TGTGCCAGCAGCCCCGAAACCGGGACAGGCGGCAAGACCCAGTACTTC. It is translated as CASSPETGTGGKTQYF. Full variable domain (outside the CDR3, taken from reference TRBV7-6 and TRBJ2-5): GAGVSQSPRYKVTKRGQDVALRCDPISGHVSLYWYRQALGQGPEFLTYFNYEAQQDKSGLPNDRFSAERPEGSISTLTIQRTEQRDSAMYRCASSPETGTGGKTQYFGPGTRLLVL.

This clonotype is classed as medium-sized (0.01 to 0.1%). The V and J genes are TRBV2 and TRBJ1-6, with a weak D call TRBD1 (5 bases). Germline-derived CDR1 and CDR2 are SNHLY and FYNNEI. The CDR3 is made up of 14 amino acids. The ends were cut back, 4 bases at V and 7 bases at J, with 11 bases in the middle. CDR3 bases: TGTGCCAGCAGTGTTCAGGGAGGGAATTCACCCCTCCACTTT. This encodes CASSVQGGNSPLHF.

As to this clonotype: Relative to the germline gene, one junction end is altered; a read error may explain this. This chain's CDR3 is CASSYGTSGRIWNF. The DNA of the CDR3 is TGTGCCAGCAGTTACGGGACTAGCGGGAGAATCTGGAACTTC. The chain combines TRBV12-3 or TRBV12-4 with TRBJ2-4, with TRBD2 matching 14 bases. CDR3 length equals 14 residues.

The chain links TRBV7-2 to TRBJ2-7; TRBD1 matches 8 bases. V was clipped by 7 bases and J by 1 base; unmatched bases: 6. The CDR3 loop spans 14 amino acids. Germline V gene data show CDR1 as SGHTA and CDR2 as FQGNSA. CDR3 sequence: CASMPGQESYEQYF. The CDR3 DNA reads TGTGCCAGCATGCCGGGACAGGAGTCCTACGAGCAGTACTTC. Full variable domain (missing parts from reference TRBV7-2 and TRBJ2-7): GAGVSQSPSNKVTEKGKDVELRCDPISGHTALYWYRQSLGQGLEFLIYFQGNSAPDKSGLPSDRFSAERTGGSVSTLTIQRTQQEDSAVYLCASMPGQESYEQYFGPGTRLTVT.